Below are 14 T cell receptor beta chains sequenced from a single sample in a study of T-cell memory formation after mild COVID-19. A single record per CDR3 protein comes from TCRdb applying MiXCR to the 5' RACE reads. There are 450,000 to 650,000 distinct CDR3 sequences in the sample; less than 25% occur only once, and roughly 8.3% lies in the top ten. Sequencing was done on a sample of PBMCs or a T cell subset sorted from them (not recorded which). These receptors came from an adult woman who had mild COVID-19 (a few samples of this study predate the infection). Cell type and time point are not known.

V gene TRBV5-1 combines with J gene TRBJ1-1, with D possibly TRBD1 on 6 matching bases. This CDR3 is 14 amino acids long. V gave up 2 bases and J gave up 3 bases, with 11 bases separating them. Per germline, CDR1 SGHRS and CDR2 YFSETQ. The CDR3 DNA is TGCGCCAGCAGCTTAGGGGGGCATGACACTGAAGCTTTCTTT. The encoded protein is CASSLGGHDTEAFF.

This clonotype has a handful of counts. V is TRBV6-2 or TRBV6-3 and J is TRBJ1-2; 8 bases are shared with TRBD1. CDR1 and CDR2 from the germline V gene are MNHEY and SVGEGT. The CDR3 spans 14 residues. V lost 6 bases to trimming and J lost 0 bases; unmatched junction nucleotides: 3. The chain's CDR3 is CASRRTGSNYGYTF. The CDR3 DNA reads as TGTGCCAGCAGACGGACAGGGTCTAACTATGGCTACACCTTC.

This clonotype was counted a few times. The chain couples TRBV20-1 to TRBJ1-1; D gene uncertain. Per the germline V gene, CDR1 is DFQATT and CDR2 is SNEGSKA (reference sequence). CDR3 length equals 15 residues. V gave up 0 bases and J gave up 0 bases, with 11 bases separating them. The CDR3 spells CSARDYRRLNTEAFF. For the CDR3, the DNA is TGCAGTGCTAGAGATTACCGGAGATTGAACACTGAAGCTTTCTTT.

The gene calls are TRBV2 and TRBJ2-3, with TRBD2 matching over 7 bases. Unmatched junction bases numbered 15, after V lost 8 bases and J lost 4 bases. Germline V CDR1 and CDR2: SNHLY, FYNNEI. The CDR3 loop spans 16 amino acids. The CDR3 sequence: CASRPQSGNSADTQYF. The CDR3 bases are TGTGCCAGCCGCCCCCAAAGCGGGAATAGCGCAGATACGCAGTATTTT. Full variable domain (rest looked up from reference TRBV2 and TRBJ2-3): EPEVTQTPSHQVTQMGQEVILRCVPISNHLYFYWYRQILGQKVEFLVSFYNNEISEKSEIFDDQFSVERPDGSNFTLKIRSTKLEDSAMYFCASRPQSGNSADTQYFGPGTRLTVL.

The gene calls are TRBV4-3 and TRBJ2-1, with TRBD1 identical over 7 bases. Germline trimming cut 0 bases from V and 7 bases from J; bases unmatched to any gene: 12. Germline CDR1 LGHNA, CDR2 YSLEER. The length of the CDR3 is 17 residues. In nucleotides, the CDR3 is TGCGCCAGCAGCCAAGATAATGGGGACAGACTACAAAATGAGCAGTTCTTC. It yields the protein CASSQDNGDRLQNEQFF.

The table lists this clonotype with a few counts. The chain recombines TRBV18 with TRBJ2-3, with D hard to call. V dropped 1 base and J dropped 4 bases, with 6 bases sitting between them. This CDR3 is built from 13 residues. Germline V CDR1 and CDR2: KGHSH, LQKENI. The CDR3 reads CASSPQQADTQYF. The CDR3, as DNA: TGTGCCAGCTCACCACAGCAAGCAGATACGCAGTATTTT. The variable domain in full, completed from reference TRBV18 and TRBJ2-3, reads NAGVMQNPRHLVRRRGQEARLRCSPMKGHSHVYWYRQLPEEGLKFMVYLQKENIIDESGMPKERFSAEFPKEGPSILRIQQVVRGDSAAYFCASSPQQADTQYFGPGTRLTVL.

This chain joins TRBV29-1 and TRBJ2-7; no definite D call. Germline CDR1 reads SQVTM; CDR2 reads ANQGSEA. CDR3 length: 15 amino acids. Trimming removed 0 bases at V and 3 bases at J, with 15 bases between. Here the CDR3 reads CSVEDRGVGSYEQYF. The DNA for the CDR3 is TGCAGCGTTGAAGATCGCGGAGTAGGCAGCTACGAGCAGTACTTC.

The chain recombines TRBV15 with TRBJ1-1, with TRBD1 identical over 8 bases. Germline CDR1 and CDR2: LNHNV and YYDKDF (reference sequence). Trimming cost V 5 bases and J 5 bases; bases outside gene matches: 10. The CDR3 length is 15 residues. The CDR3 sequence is CATSPQRTGRTEAFF. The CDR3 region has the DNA TGTGCCACCAGCCCACAAAGGACAGGGCGGACTGAAGCTTTCTTT.

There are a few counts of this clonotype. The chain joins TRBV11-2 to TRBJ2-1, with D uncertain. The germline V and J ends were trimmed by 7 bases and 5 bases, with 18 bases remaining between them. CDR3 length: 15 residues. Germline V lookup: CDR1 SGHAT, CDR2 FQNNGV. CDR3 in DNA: TGTGCCAGCACTCCCCGGGCCTTCGCGGACAATGAGCAGTTCTTC. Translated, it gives CASTPRAFADNEQFF.

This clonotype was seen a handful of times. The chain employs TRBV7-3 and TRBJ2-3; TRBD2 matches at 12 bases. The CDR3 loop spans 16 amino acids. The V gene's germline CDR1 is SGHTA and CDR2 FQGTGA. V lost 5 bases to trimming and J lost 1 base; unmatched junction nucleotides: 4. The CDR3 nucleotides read TGTGCCAGCAGCGAGACTAGCGGGGGACGCACAGATACGCAGTATTTT. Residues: CASSETSGGRTDTQYF. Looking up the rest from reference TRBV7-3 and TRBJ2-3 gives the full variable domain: GAGVSQTPSNKVTEKGKYVELRCDPISGHTALYWYRQSLGQGPEFLIYFQGTGAADDSGLPNDRFFAVRPEGSVSTLKIQRTERGDSAVYLCASSETSGGRTDTQYFGPGTRLTVL.

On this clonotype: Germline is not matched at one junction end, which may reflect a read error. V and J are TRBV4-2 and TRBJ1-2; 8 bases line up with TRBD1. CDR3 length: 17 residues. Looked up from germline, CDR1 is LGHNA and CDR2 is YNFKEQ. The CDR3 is CASTQETQGGPNYGYTF. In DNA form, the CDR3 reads TGTGCCAGCACCCAAGAAACACAGGGGGGACCGAACTATGGCTACACCTTC.

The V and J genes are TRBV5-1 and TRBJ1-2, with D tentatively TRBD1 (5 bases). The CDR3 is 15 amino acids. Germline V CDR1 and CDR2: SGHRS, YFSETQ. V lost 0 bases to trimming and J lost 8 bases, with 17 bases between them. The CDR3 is CASSLVQGGLRGYTF. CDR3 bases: TGCGCCAGCAGCTTGGTTCAGGGTGGCCTTAGGGGCTACACCTTC.

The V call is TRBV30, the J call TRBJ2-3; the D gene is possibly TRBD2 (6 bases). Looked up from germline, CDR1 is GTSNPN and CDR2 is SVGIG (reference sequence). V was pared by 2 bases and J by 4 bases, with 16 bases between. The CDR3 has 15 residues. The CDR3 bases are TGTGCCTGGAGTCGTAGCGGTTTGCCGGCAGATACGCAGTATTTT. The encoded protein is CAWSRSGLPADTQYF.

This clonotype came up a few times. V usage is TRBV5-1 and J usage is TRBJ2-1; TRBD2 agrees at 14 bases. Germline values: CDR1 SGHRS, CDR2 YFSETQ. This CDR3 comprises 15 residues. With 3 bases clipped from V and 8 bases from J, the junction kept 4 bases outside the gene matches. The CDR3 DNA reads TGCGCCAGCAGCTCGGGGACTAGCGGGAGAGATGAGCAGTTCTTC. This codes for CASSSGTSGRDEQFF.